One TCR beta chain is described in this entry. Its matching antigen is unknown. These data come from a study of cytomegalovirus exposure and HLA in healthy donors. This CDR3 is 14 amino acids long. The germline V gene has CDR1 SGHRS and CDR2 YFSETQ. The V and J ends lost 4 bases and 1 base respectively, with 11 bases between them. 13 Jbeta primers and 60 Vbeta primers were used for the PCR. Repertoires were generated with immunoSEQ multiplex PCR, while TCRdb's copy carries only in-frame clones and drops some. This table has about 110,000 clones, around 87% appearing once. Study-wide findings and caveats: Sequencing depth across donors, presence/absence analyses assumed, was roughly uniform. Researchers reported in a later analysis that a missense DCLRE1C variant was tied to TCR beta V- and J-gene trimming.

The chain joins TRBV5-1 to TRBJ1-1; D perhaps matches TRBD1 (6 bases). Specimen: PBMCs. This TCR derives from a man aged 35-49 years in good health and CMV-seronegative. This chain's CDR3 is CASSRGGANTEAFF. The CDR3 coding sequence is TGCGCCAGCAGCAGGGGGGGGGCGAACACTGAAGCTTTCTTT.